What follows are 28 T cell receptor beta chains derived from one specimen sequenced in a study of CD8 T cells in Susac syndrome. Reverse transcription used about 0.45 to 1 ug RNA and random hexamers. TCRdb reprocessed the immunoSEQ multiplex PCR reads via MiXCR and lists one record per CDR3 protein. The sample gives about 120,000 distinct CDR3 sequences, 90% to 95% of which show up once; about 0.29% is in the top ten. Sequenced material: CD8+ T cells from PBMCs. The receptors were gathered from a human donor with Susac syndrome.

The V call is TRBV20-1, the J call TRBJ2-5; TRBD2 matches at 10 bases. Germline V gene data show CDR1 as DFQATT and CDR2 as SNEGSKA (reference sequence). The CDR3 runs to 14 residues. The V segment lost 6 bases and the J segment 5 bases; nucleotides outside the gene matches: 9. The CDR3 DNA reads as TGCAGTGCGGCTAGCGGGGGCTTGTGGGAGACCCAGTACTTC. Its translation is CSAASGGLWETQYF.

The chain has TRBV6-6 and TRBJ2-7, with 7 bases lining up with TRBD1. Trimming removed 5 bases from V and 3 bases from J; junction bases left unmatched: 7. Germline values: CDR1 MNHNY, CDR2 SVGAGI (reference sequence). The length of the CDR3 is 14 residues. The CDR3 here is CASSQQGSGYEQYF. The CDR3 DNA sequence: TGTGCCAGCAGTCAACAGGGGTCTGGCTACGAGCAGTACTTC.

This clonotype was recorded only once. This rearrangement joins TRBV20-1 to TRBJ2-7; D might be TRBD1 or TRBD2, each matching 5 bases. Germline CDR1 DFQATT, CDR2 SNEGSKA (reference sequence). Trimming removed 7 bases at V and 7 bases at J, with 17 bases between. This CDR3 is 12 amino acids long. CDR3 amino acids: CSGGWGTSEQYF. The CDR3 region has the DNA TGCAGTGGGGGTTGGGGGACCTCGGAGCAGTACTTC.

This clonotype was found once. The rearrangement joins TRBV5-6 to TRBJ2-3; the D is unclear. Trimming stripped 4 bases from V and 7 bases from J, with 7 bases between. The CDR3 contains 11 residues. CDR1 and CDR2 from the germline V gene are SGHDT and YYEEEE. CDR3 sequence reads: CASSVENTQYF. CDR3 in DNA: TGTGCCAGCAGCGTCGAGAATACGCAGTATTTT. Supplemented by reference TRBV5-6 and TRBJ2-3, the full variable domain reads DAGVTQSPTHLIKTRGQQVTLRCSPKSGHDTVSWYQQALGQGPQFIFQYYEEEERQRGNFPDRFSGHQFPNYSSELNVNALLLGDSALYLCASSVENTQYFGPGTRLTVL.

This rearrangement joins TRBV23-1 to TRBJ1-2; the match to TRBD1 covers 7 bases. TRBV23-1 is annotated as an ORF whose role is uncertain. This CDR3 is built from 12 residues. V lost 7 bases to trimming and J lost 6 bases; unmatched junction nucleotides: 5. CDR3 amino acids: CASTQGGDGYTF. In DNA form, the CDR3 reads TGCGCCAGCACCCAGGGGGGTGATGGCTACACCTTC.

This chain uses TRBV27 with TRBJ1-2; D is uncertain. The ends were cut back, 0 bases at V and 4 bases at J, with 12 bases in the middle. This CDR3 has 15 amino acids. CDR1 and CDR2 (germline): MNHEY, SMNVEV (reference sequence). As DNA, the CDR3 is TGTGCCAGCAGTTTATCAAAAAAGGGAATCTATGGCTACACCTTC. Protein sequence: CASSLSKKGIYGYTF.

V is TRBV10-3 and J is TRBJ1-2, with 11 bases matching TRBD1. CDR1 ENHRY and CDR2 SYGVKD come from the germline V gene. With 6 bases clipped from V and 6 bases from J, the junction kept 6 bases outside the gene matches. The CDR3 extends over 14 amino acids. The CDR3 spells CAISWTGGANGYTF. The CDR3 nucleotides are TGTGCCATCAGCTGGACAGGGGGCGCGAATGGCTACACCTTC.

CDR3 DNA sequence: TGTGCCAGCAGCTTAGGGCCCCTGGGCCGGCCTTCGGGCACCATATATTTT. Amino acids: CASSLGPLGRPSGTIYF. The chain couples TRBV7-9 to TRBJ1-3; D is unclear. V lost 1 base and J lost 9, with 22 bases in between. CDR3 length: 17 residues. Germline V CDR1 and CDR2: SEHNR, FQNEAQ (reference sequence).

The chain joins TRBV5-1 to TRBJ2-7; TRBD1 aligns across 7 bases. The CDR3 extends over 14 amino acids. CDR1 is SGHRS, CDR2 YFSETQ, per germline. V dropped 1 base and J dropped 2; count of bases not matched to a gene: 3. This chain's CDR3 is CASSLTGQAYEQYF. Written as DNA, the CDR3 is TGCGCCAGCAGCTTGACTGGACAGGCCTACGAGCAGTACTTC.

The V call is TRBV2, the J call TRBJ2-7, with 9 nucleotides matching TRBD1. This CDR3 is built from 15 residues. From germline, CDR1 is SNHLY and CDR2 FYNNEI. The J segment lost 1 base and the V segment lost 3 bases, leaving 4 bases of the junction unmatched. This CDR3 reads CASSDPGTGSYEQYF. The CDR3, as DNA: TGTGCCAGCAGTGACCCCGGGACAGGGTCCTACGAGCAGTACTTC.

The count of this clonotype is one. The chain employs TRBV5-4 and TRBJ2-7; D may be TRBD1 (6 bases). The CDR3 is made up of 14 amino acids. Trimming pared 5 bases from V and 2 bases from J, leaving 14 bases between. The germline V gene has CDR1 SGHNT and CDR2 YYREEE (reference sequence). The CDR3 region is CASSMRGSTYEQYF. The CDR3 DNA sequence: TGTGCCAGCAGTATGAGGGGGTCGACCTACGAGCAGTACTTC.

The rearrangement uses TRBV19 and TRBJ1-2, with 7 bases fitting TRBD1. Trimming took 6 bases from V and 4 from J; bases not matched to a gene: 5. Germline assignment: CDR1 LNHDA and CDR2 SQIVND (reference sequence). The CDR3 is made up of 13 amino acids. The CDR3, as DNA: TGTGCCAGTAGCGCCGGGACAGTCTATGGCTACACCTTC. Its translation is CASSAGTVYGYTF.

The DNA of the CDR3 is TGCGCCAGCAGCTACCGACTAGCCGAGACCATCACAGATACGCAGTATTTT. Amino acid sequence: CASSYRLAETITDTQYF. The chain is built from TRBV5-1 and TRBJ2-3, with 7 positions matching TRBD2. In germline, CDR1 is SGHRS, CDR2 YFSETQ. The CDR3 covers 17 residues. V shed 3 bases and J 2 bases; nucleotides not matched to a gene: 12. The complete variable domain, with remaining parts taken from reference TRBV5-1 and TRBJ2-3, reads KAGVTQTPRYLIKTRGQQVTLSCSPISGHRSVSWYQQTPGQGLQFLFEYFSETQRNKGNFPGRFSGRQFSNSRSEMNVSTLELGDSALYLCASSYRLAETITDTQYFGPGTRLTVL.

The chain couples TRBV6-5 to TRBJ1-5; D remains unclear. Germline CDR1 is MNHEY and CDR2 is SVGAGI. The CDR3 consists of 13 residues. V lost 2 bases and J 7 bases, leaving 9 bases between the germline ends. The CDR3 reads CASSYAAGQPQHF. The CDR3 DNA reads as TGTGCCAGCAGTTACGCGGCCGGGCAGCCCCAGCATTTT.

The chain joins TRBV20-1 to TRBJ2-1, with a weak D call TRBD2 (6 bases). There are 15 residues in the CDR3. V was clipped by 0 bases and J by 8 bases, with 17 bases between them. CDR1 and CDR2 (germline): DFQATT, SNEGSKA (reference sequence). The DNA of the CDR3 is TGCAGTGCTAGAGATGGGGGGAGACCAAAGGATGAGCAGTTCTTC. Translating gives CSARDGGRPKDEQFF.

The V and J genes are TRBV30 and TRBJ2-7; D gene ambiguous. CDR3 length equals 13 residues. In germline, CDR1 is GTSNPN, CDR2 SVGIG (reference sequence). Trimming pared 2 bases from V and 0 bases from J, leaving 8 bases between. The CDR3 here is CAWSQARSYEQYF. CDR3 sequence (DNA): TGTGCCTGGAGTCAGGCCCGCTCCTACGAGCAGTACTTC.

The rearrangement joins TRBV10-2 to TRBJ2-3, with TRBD2 matching over 9 bases. The length of the CDR3 is 14 residues. In germline, CDR1 is WSHSY, CDR2 SAAADI. V lost 8 bases and J lost 1; bases outside the gene matches: 4. The CDR3 protein is CASGIAGGTDTQYF. The CDR3 DNA follows: TGCGCCAGCGGGATAGCGGGAGGCACAGATACGCAGTATTTT.

This clonotype has more than one count but fewer than ten. V and J are TRBV18 and TRBJ2-1; TRBD2 might be the D (5 bases). V lost 2 bases and J lost 0, with 5 bases in between. CDR3 size: 14 residues. Germline CDR1 and CDR2: KGHSH and LQKENI. The CDR3 nucleotides read TGTGCCAGCTCACCAGGGAGCTCCTACAATGAGCAGTTCTTC. It is translated as CASSPGSSYNEQFF.

The V gene is TRBV12-3 or TRBV12-4, the J gene TRBJ2-3; D is unresolved. V shed 5 bases and J shed 2 bases, with 14 bases lying between them. This CDR3 comprises 15 residues. The CDR3 sequence: CASSEDGSHTDTQYF. The CDR3 bases are TGTGCCAGCAGTGAGGACGGATCTCACACAGATACGCAGTATTTT.

This clonotype was seen only once. The gene calls are TRBV7-6 and TRBJ1-4; D uncertain. Per the germline V gene, CDR1 is SGHVS and CDR2 is FNYEAQ. CDR3 length: 13 amino acids. Deletions cut 1 base from V and 8 bases from J, with 8 bases between. The CDR3 region is CASSLGVGEKLFF. In DNA, the CDR3 is TGTGCCAGCAGCTTAGGGGTTGGGGAAAAACTGTTTTTT.

This clonotype has a single count. In DNA form, the CDR3 reads TGTGCCAGCAGCTCGGCCTGGCCTCGCCCCACAGATACGCAGTATTTT. Its translation: CASSSAWPRPTDTQYF. The rearrangement links TRBV13 to TRBJ2-3, with D unresolved. With 4 bases removed from V and 2 bases from J, the gap between germline ends came to 16 bases. This CDR3 has 16 residues. The germline gives CDR1 PRHDT, CDR2 FYEKMQ (reference sequence).

The genes are TRBV2 and TRBJ2-7; no definite D call. The germline V and J ends were trimmed by 2 bases and 2 bases, with 13 bases remaining between them. Germline loops: CDR1 SNHLY, CDR2 FYNNEI. The length of the CDR3 is 15 residues. The CDR3 DNA sequence: TGTGCCAGCAGTGAAATGCAGGTCATCGCCTACGAGCAGTACTTC. Translating it yields CASSEMQVIAYEQYF.

This rearrangement joins TRBV12-3 or TRBV12-4 to TRBJ2-3, with TRBD1 as a possible D gene (6 bases). The length of the CDR3 is 12 residues. V lost 5 bases, J lost 6 bases, and 9 bases lay in between. CDR3 region: CASSDRLDTQYF. The CDR3 region has the DNA TGTGCCAGCAGTGACAGGCTTGATACGCAGTATTTT.

This chain connects TRBV29-1 to TRBJ1-1; 9 bases fit TRBD1. The J segment lost 4 bases and the V segment lost 6 bases, leaving 12 bases of the junction unmatched. CDR3 size: 15 residues. CDR1 and CDR2 from the germline V gene are SQVTM and ANQGSEA. CDR3 in amino acids: CSVAGTGWRGTEAFF. CDR3 DNA sequence: TGCAGCGTCGCCGGGACAGGGTGGCGGGGCACTGAAGCTTTCTTT. Supplemented by reference TRBV29-1 and TRBJ1-1, the full variable domain reads SAVISQKPSRDICQRGTSLTIQCQVDSQVTMMFWYRQQPGQSLTLIATANQGSEATYESGFVIDKFPISRPNLTFSTLTVSNMSPEDSSIYLCSVAGTGWRGTEAFFGQGTRLTVV.

In its sample, this clonotype was seen once. V is TRBV5-4 and J is TRBJ2-7; D is perhaps TRBD1 (5 bases). Trimming stripped 1 base from V and 2 bases from J, with 13 bases between. The CDR3 runs 15 residues. The germline V gene encodes CDR1 SGHNT and CDR2 YYREEE (reference sequence). The CDR3 protein is CASSLPGQTAYEQYF. The DNA for the CDR3 is TGTGCCAGCAGCTTGCCCGGGCAGACAGCCTACGAGCAGTACTTC.

The chain employs TRBV20-1 and TRBJ2-5; D possibly uses TRBD1 or TRBD2 (6 bases each). The CDR3 covers 17 residues. Germline CDR1 DFQATT, CDR2 SNEGSKA (reference sequence). V lost 0 bases, J lost 4 bases, and 21 bases lay in between. The CDR3 coding sequence is TGCAGTGCTAGAGATCGCTCCCGGGGCAGGGGAGGAGAGACCCAGTACTTC. It is translated as CSARDRSRGRGGETQYF.

The chain uses TRBV7-8 and TRBJ1-5; 10 bases match TRBD1. Trimming cost V 5 bases and J 3 bases; bases outside gene matches: 4. Germline CDR1 and CDR2: SGHVS and FQNEAQ. This CDR3 is 15 amino acids long. The CDR3 region is CASSPGTGDNQPQHF. CDR3 coding DNA: TGTGCCAGCAGCCCGGGGACAGGGGACAATCAGCCCCAGCATTTT.

V usage is TRBV29-1 and J usage is TRBJ2-7; no reliable D call. V gave up 4 bases and J gave up 4 bases, with 11 bases separating them. The V gene's germline CDR1 is SQVTM and CDR2 ANQGSEA. The CDR3 length is 12 residues. The CDR3 region has the DNA TGCAGCGTTGGAATGAGGCCGTACGAGCAGTACTTC. Translating it yields CSVGMRPYEQYF.